This TCR beta chain was captured by sequencing in a study of naive and memory T cell subsets (dated by TCRdb to about 2017). General notes on the study: An open-source, UMI-based TCR alpha and beta sequencing pipeline was applied to sorted naive and memory peripheral blood T cell subsets. RNA was DNase-treated and reverse transcribed with TCR constant-region primers, mostly using SuperScript III. IgG serology results and the functional CMV T cell responses were in complete agreement.

Results the study describes overall, beyond this receptor: Clonotypes were defined as single alpha or beta chain sequences, not paired alpha/beta receptors. Gini index rose and Shannon and inverse Simpson diversity fell from naive through CM, EM and EMRA in both CD4 and CD8 cells. Once error correction was done, more than 90% of naive TCR sequences showed up just once, which made the naive abundance distributions much steeper than those of the memory subsets. The repertoire findings for the naive and memory subsets could not be validated, as no ground truth was available. RNA-based TCR counts may be affected by expression changes linked to T cell activation and differentiation. A power law was followed by TCR abundance, with an exponent that differed between naive and memory subsets but was consistent across the three individuals.

From the second PCR step onward, the TCR alpha chain libraries and the TCR beta chain libraries were amplified separately. To determine each donor's CMV status, fresh PBMCs were stimulated overnight with CMV viral lysate, and IFNgamma production from CD4+ T cells was then assessed. CD4 T cells were positively selected with Miltenyi beads, followed by positive selection of CD8 T cells from the CD4-negative fraction. Cells were stained for CD3, CD4, CD8, CD45RA, CD27 and a live/dead dye and were sorted on a BD Aria II into four subsets based on CD45RA and CD27. A few healthy volunteers provided blood, and the blood of each volunteer was split into CD4 and CD8 T cells and then into four differentiation subsets. Approximately 0.13 L of peripheral blood was drawn per donor, and PBMC were isolated by Ficoll-Paque PLUS density-gradient centrifugation. The sorted cells were lysed in RLT buffer, after which RNA was extracted using a Qiagen RNeasy kit and kept at -80 degrees C.

The table lists this clonotype with many counts. Its binding antigen is unknown. Base qualities are not at hand, and no much larger clone is one base apart. Library preparation used UMI-ligation and nested PCR. An equimolar mix of two oligonucleotides covering both TRBC1 and TRBC2 was used as the beta constant-region primer. A single-stranded oligonucleotide containing the SP2 primer and a 12-nucleotide UMI was joined to the 3' end of the cDNA by T4 RNA ligase 1. Four rounds of PCR were used to amplify ligated cDNA, with nested alpha and beta constant-region primers being used together with the SP2 primer. The ligation reaction was kept at 16 degrees C for about 18-25 hours. To avoid over-amplification, PCR2 was usually performed as a SYBR Green qPCR and halted once a predetermined threshold was reached. Apart from the first purification, every purification step used Agencourt AMPure XP magnetic beads. Library quantification was done by Qubit, followed by a TapeStation check on which the main peak was expected at around 650 bp. Pooled libraries were sequenced on an Illumina MiSeq with v2 2x251 paired-end kits, typically giving about 0.9-2.1 million reads per sample. Each sample was pooled at 3 to 4.5 nM, and about 4.5-7% PhiX was included to help cluster recognition. As for how the authors treated the data: Decombinator assigned V and J genes to Demultiplexor-processed FASTQ reads by tag matching, allowing a single base-pair mismatch. By using UMIs, Collapsinator corrected both sequencing errors and the frequency errors caused by PCR heterogeneity. CDR3Translator translated TCRs and extracted CDR3s from the conserved cysteine to the FGXG phenylalanine, flagging non-productive sequences. Gini, Shannon entropy and inverse Simpson indices were computed after subsampling the repertoires to the same number of UMI-defined TCRs. Clonotype abundance distributions were fitted to a power law by maximum likelihood within the linear range. When run on a single naive CD8 sample, MIGEC and the pipeline yielded similar UMI counts, similar unique TCR numbers and similar clonal distributions. Repertoires were searched for roughly 7,300 CMV-associated CDR3 sequences compiled from VDJdb and a published dataset. TCRdb handled the public reads itself, with Q25 trimming in fastp and clone calling in MiXCR, and kept productive beta chains. Records with the same CDR3 protein are collapsed into one entry carrying the most frequent genes and DNA. These V and J calls rely on TCRdb rather than the paper's analysis. The sample records tens of thousands of distinct CDR3 sequences, around 14% of which are singletons. Around 0.99% of the sample is held by the ten biggest clonotypes.

Trimming takes 5 bases off V and 5 bases off J; junction bases not matched to a gene: 5. Including cysteine and phenylalanine, the CDR3 has 13 amino acids. Just CDR3 DNA is preserved here, 39 bases in frame from base 1. According to the germline V gene, CDR1 reads SGHRS and CDR2 reads YFSETQ. The specimen sequenced was central memory CD4+ T cells from blood. Interpreted using the paper, the cell subset or site label stands for: central memory, CD45RA- CD27+. The V and J segments used are TRBV5-1 and TRBJ2-7, and 9 junction bases match TRBD1. The TCR originated in a human donor in good health. The CDR3 protein sequence reads: CASRPGQGDEQYF. The DNA is TGCGCCAGCAGACCGGGACAGGGTGACGAGCAGTACTTC.